In this sample, the clone carrying this T cell receptor (beta chain) turned up a few times. Its antigen remains unknown. One entry per CDR3 protein, called by TCRdb with MiXCR from the RT-PCR reads. The top ten clones hold about an eighth of a sample with roughly 460,000 distinct CDR3 sequences, approximately 11% of them seen once. This CDR3 has 14 amino acids. J gave up 4 bases and V 7 bases, and 5 bases lay outside the gene matches. This sample was taken from a study of response to subunit inactivated influenza vaccine. Broader study findings: Few additional T cells are recruited per seasonal influenza vaccination, authors suggested.

The V call is TRBV12-3 or TRBV12-4, the J call TRBJ2-1, with TRBD2 matching over 9 bases. This specimen was PBMCs from blood, taken about 40 days after vaccination. The clonotype comes from a man between 50 and 59 years old who received an inactivated influenza vaccine. CDR3 residues: CASNPGLAYNEQFF. The DNA of the CDR3 is TGTGCCAGCAACCCGGGACTAGCTTACAATGAGCAGTTCTTC.